This entry lists 12 T cell receptor beta chains sequenced from one sample in a study of shared clonotypes between healthy human individuals. Assay used: immunoSEQ multiplex PCR; TCRdb lists only in-frame clones, some missing. The table shows a few hundred thousand clones, with about 74% occurring only once. The source material was memory CD4+ T cells sorted from blood. Subset denoted: CD45RA-negative fraction. The source is a man younger than 40 in good health.

The chain links TRBV20-1 to TRBJ2-5; D is undetermined. Germline CDR1 is DFQATT and CDR2 is SNEGSKA (reference sequence). CDR3 length: 11 residues. Trimming took off 6 bases at V and 5 bases at J, with 10 bases between the two ends. The CDR3 nucleotides read TGCAGTGCCGATGACGTGGAGACCCAGTACTTC. Residues: CSADDVETQYF.

The rearrangement joins TRBV5-1 to TRBJ2-2; D may be TRBD1 (6 bases). The germline V gene encodes CDR1 SGHRS and CDR2 YFSETQ. Between the trimmed V and J ends, which lost 4 bases and 4 bases, there was a span of 23 bases. The CDR3 loop spans 18 amino acids. The CDR3: CASSPLKSDRIFTGELFF. CDR3 DNA sequence: TGCGCCAGCAGCCCTCTGAAATCGGACAGAATTTTCACCGGGGAGCTGTTTTTT.

This clone was found a few times. The genes are TRBV27 and TRBJ1-1, with 8 bases aligning to TRBD1. The CDR3 is 16 amino acids. The V and J ends lost 2 bases and 5 bases, in that order; junction bases with no gene match: 10. CDR1 MNHEY and CDR2 SMNVEV come from the germline V gene (reference sequence). CDR3 in amino acids: CASSLGPGTGWTEAFF. The CDR3 DNA reads as TGTGCCAGCAGTTTAGGACCCGGGACAGGATGGACTGAAGCTTTCTTT.

This clone has only one observation. The V call is TRBV19, the J call TRBJ2-7; no firm D call. Between the trimmed V and J ends, which lost 6 bases and 6 bases, there was a span of 9 bases. The CDR3 totals 11 residues. The germline V gene encodes CDR1 LNHDA and CDR2 SQIVND (reference sequence). DNA for the CDR3: TGTGCCAGTAGCCGGCCCGTCGAGCAGTACTTC. This encodes CASSRPVEQYF.

This clone was seen more than once but under ten times. The chain carries TRBV6-6 and TRBJ2-1, with D tentatively TRBD2 (5 bases). CDR3 length: 12 residues. V lost 7 bases, J lost 4 bases, and 8 bases lay in between. Germline V CDR1 and CDR2: MNHNY, SVGAGI (reference sequence). Here the CDR3 reads CASKAVYNEQFF. The CDR3 region has the DNA TGTGCCAGCAAAGCGGTTTACAATGAGCAGTTCTTC.

This rearrangement joins TRBV7-7 to TRBJ2-2, with TRBD2 matching over 13 bases. From germline, CDR1 is SSHAT and CDR2 FNYEAQ (reference sequence). The CDR3 covers 15 residues. V lost 8 bases, J lost 6 bases, and 6 bases stayed unmatched. CDR3 DNA sequence: TGTGCCAGCGGCTCGGGACTAGCGGGACCCGGGGAGCTGTTTTTT. Encoded protein: CASGSGLAGPGELFF. Full variable domain (remainder filled in from reference TRBV7-7 and TRBJ2-2): GAGVSQSPRYKVTKRGQDVTLRCDPISSHATLYWYQQALGQGPEFLTYFNYEAQPDKSGLPSDRFSAERPEGSISTLTIQRTEQRDSAMYRCASGSGLAGPGELFFGEGSRLTVL.

For this clone: The same CDR3 also results from other DNA sequences found in this sample. The rearrangement uses TRBV6-5 and TRBJ2-5; D tentatively fits TRBD1 or TRBD2 (6 bases each). Germline assignment: CDR1 MNHEY and CDR2 SVGAGI. V was shortened by 0 bases and J by 4 bases, with 9 bases between the two germline ends. CDR3 size: 14 residues. CDR3 in DNA: TGTGCCAGCAGTTACTCGGGGGGCGGAGAGACCCAGTACTTC. Its translation is CASSYSGGGETQYF.

The count of this clone is one. The chain uses TRBV6-5 and TRBJ1-1; D not certain. The V gene's germline CDR1 is MNHEY and CDR2 SVGAGI. The CDR3 is 12 amino acids. The V and J ends lost 8 bases and 4 bases respectively, with 11 bases between them. This CDR3 reads CASARGGTEAFF. The CDR3 region has the DNA TGTGCCAGCGCACGGGGAGGCACTGAAGCTTTCTTT.

This clone was recorded at least ten times. This sample includes further DNA sequences coding for the same CDR3. The chain employs TRBV27 and TRBJ2-3; D gene unclear. Germline V gene lookup returns CDR1 MNHEY and CDR2 SMNVEV (reference sequence). V was trimmed by 6 bases and J by 2 bases, leaving 6 bases between them. This CDR3 comprises 12 residues. CDR3 DNA sequence: TGTGCCAGCAGGGACCTCACAGATACGCAGTATTTT. Translated, it gives CASRDLTDTQYF.

This chain joins TRBV7-9 and TRBJ2-7, with D uncertain. Germline assignment: CDR1 SEHNR and CDR2 FQNEAQ (reference sequence). This CDR3 has 13 residues. The germline V and J ends were trimmed by 4 bases and 4 bases, with 11 bases remaining between them. CDR3 region: CASSSVGHYEQYF. The DNA for the CDR3 is TGTGCCAGCAGCTCGGTTGGGCATTACGAGCAGTACTTC.

The chain joins TRBV30 to TRBJ2-1; perhaps TRBD2 as D (5 bases). The CDR3 runs to 15 residues. V was clipped by 4 bases and J by 0 bases, with 13 bases between them. From germline, CDR1 is GTSNPN and CDR2 SVGIG (reference sequence). CDR3 in amino acids: CAWTVSGVSYNEQFF. The CDR3 DNA sequence: TGTGCCTGGACTGTAAGCGGAGTCTCCTACAATGAGCAGTTCTTC.

The rearrangement uses TRBV29-1 and TRBJ2-7; 13 bases are a match to TRBD2. CDR1 is SQVTM and CDR2 is ANQGSEA in the germline V gene. The CDR3 consists of 15 residues. Germline trimming cut 4 bases from V and 1 base from J; bases unmatched to any gene: 4. CDR3 in DNA: TGCAGCGTTGCGCCGGGACTAGCGGGATCCTACGAGCAGTACTTC. It specifies CSVAPGLAGSYEQYF.